The clone carrying this T cell receptor (beta chain) came up many times. Its matching antigen is unknown. Germline values: CDR1 SGHRS, CDR2 YFSETQ. This CDR3 contains 15 residues. Trimming removed 5 bases from V and 7 bases from J; junction bases left unmatched: 10. These data are taken from a study of response to subunit inactivated influenza vaccine. Study-wide points: Authors suggested each seasonal influenza vaccination recruits few new T cells.

TCRdb used MiXCR to reprocess the RT-PCR reads, holding one entry per CDR3 protein. The table has 150,000 or so distinct CDR3 sequences, around a tenth seen once. The chain carries TRBV5-1 and TRBJ2-1; 9 positions match TRBD2. The sequenced sample was CD8+ T cells sorted from PBMCs, obtained approximately 25 months after vaccination. This sequence originates from a man aged 45-69 years who received an inactivated influenza vaccine. The CDR3 sequence is CASRGAGGPTNEQFF. Here the CDR3 DNA reads TGCGCCAGCAGAGGGGCGGGAGGGCCTACAAATGAGCAGTTCTTC.